The next 32 T cell receptor beta chains were all read from a single sample in a study of early T cells in non-severe SARS-CoV-2 infection. From the 5' RACE reads, TCRdb called clonotypes with MiXCR, one entry per CDR3 protein. This repertoire shows around 80,000 distinct CDR3 sequences, approximately 13% found once; its top ten account for 4.5% to 7%. The material sequenced was whole blood. These receptors all come from an adult who was a healthcare worker with PCR-confirmed SARS-CoV-2 infection or an uninfected control (not recorded which).

This sequence joins TRBV19 and TRBJ1-4; the D is unclear. Germline CDR1 is LNHDA and CDR2 is SQIVND (reference sequence). The CDR3 is 15 amino acids. The V and J ends lost 2 bases and 0 bases respectively, with 7 bases between them. For the CDR3, the DNA is TGTGCCAGTAGTATACGGTATGCAACTAATGAAAAACTGTTTTTT. It codes for CASSIRYATNEKLFF.

This clonotype appeared many times. The rearrangement joins TRBV2 to TRBJ2-1, with no clear D. Germline CDR1 reads SNHLY; CDR2 reads FYNNEI. The CDR3 has 14 residues. Trimming stripped 7 bases from V and 10 bases from J, with 20 bases between. The CDR3 DNA is TGTGCCAGCAATCCTCGTCGGCGCGTGGGGGAGCAGTTCTTC. Amino acids: CASNPRRRVGEQFF.

This clonotype showed up many times. The chain combines TRBV12-3 or TRBV12-4 with TRBJ1-1; tentative D call: TRBD1 (6 bases). V lost 5 bases and J 10 bases, leaving 17 bases between the germline ends. CDR3 length equals 13 residues. The CDR3 here is CASSAVKAGAAFF. The DNA of the CDR3 is TGTGCCAGCAGTGCCGTGAAGGCAGGGGCAGCTTTCTTT.

This clonotype showed up many times. This chain links TRBV7-6 with TRBJ1-2, with D unresolved. Trimming cost V 1 base and J 4 bases, with 7 bases left between them. Germline CDR1 SGHVS, CDR2 FNYEAQ. CDR3 length equals 13 residues. DNA for the CDR3: TGTGCCAGCAGCTTAGGAGACCTCTATGGCTACACCTTC. As protein: CASSLGDLYGYTF.

This clonotype showed up just a few times. V is TRBV5-1 and J is TRBJ2-7; D possibly corresponds to TRBD1 (5 bases). CDR3 size: 17 residues. Germline lookup yields CDR1 SGHRS and CDR2 YFSETQ. V was trimmed by 0 bases and J by 0 bases, leaving 16 bases between them. The chain's CDR3 is CASSLVKLGRFSYEQYF. CDR3 coding DNA: TGCGCCAGCAGCTTGGTCAAGCTGGGGCGGTTCTCCTACGAGCAGTACTTC.

This clonotype showed up many times. CDR3 nucleotides: TGTGCCAGCAGCTTAGTCCTAGCGGGAACGGGAAATGAGCAGTTCTTC. This encodes CASSLVLAGTGNEQFF. The gene calls are TRBV7-9 and TRBJ2-1; 9 bases map to TRBD2. Germline V lookup: CDR1 SEHNR, CDR2 FQNEAQ (reference sequence). This CDR3 is 16 amino acids long. The ends lost 1 base at V and 7 bases at J; junction bases unmatched: 8.

At least ten counts were recorded for this clonotype. The J gene is TRBJ2-1, the V gene TRBV5-4; D is unresolved. The length of the CDR3 is 17 residues. Germline loops: CDR1 SGHNT, CDR2 YYREEE (reference sequence). The ends were cut back, 0 bases at V and 0 bases at J, with 13 bases in the middle. CDR3 region: CASSLVLMADSYNEQFF. In DNA form, the CDR3 reads TGTGCCAGCAGCTTGGTCTTGATGGCCGACTCCTACAATGAGCAGTTCTTC.

On this clonotype itself: One junction end disagrees with the germline gene, perhaps due to a read error. The rearrangement joins TRBV28 to TRBJ2-3, with a possible D match to TRBD2 (6 bases). The length of the CDR3 is 13 residues. Germline CDR1 is MDHEN and CDR2 is SYDVKM. CDR3: CASTESSAETQYF. DNA for the CDR3: TGTGCCAGCACAGAGTCTAGCGCAGAGACGCAGTATTTT.

The chain uses TRBV6-5 and TRBJ1-1; 7 bases match TRBD1. This CDR3 has 14 residues. Germline loops: CDR1 MNHEY, CDR2 SVGAGI. V dropped 6 bases and J dropped 7; count of bases not matched to a gene: 11. The CDR3 here is CASSPGTARNEAFF. CDR3 bases: TGTGCCAGCAGCCCCGGGACAGCAAGAAATGAAGCTTTCTTT.

This clonotype was seen repeatedly, ten times or more. The chain couples TRBV7-9 to TRBJ1-1; D unresolved. The germline V and J ends were trimmed by 5 bases and 0 bases, with 13 bases remaining between them. This CDR3 contains 15 residues. Germline CDR1 is SEHNR and CDR2 is FQNEAQ (reference sequence). The CDR3 region has the DNA TGTGCCAGCAGCCTTGAGATACTTATGAACACTGAAGCTTTCTTT. Translating it yields CASSLEILMNTEAFF.

On this clonotype itself: A much larger clone is a single base away; this may be a read error. The V gene is TRBV10-3, the J gene TRBJ1-5, with D unclear. Per germline, CDR1 ENHRY and CDR2 SYGVKD. This CDR3 spans 14 amino acids. The CDR3 DNA follows: TGTGCCATCAGTGAGGACCGTAGCAATCTGCCCCAGCATTTT. Translated: CAISEDRSNLPQHF.

The chain is built from TRBV12-3 or TRBV12-4 and TRBJ2-1; D is undetermined. The CDR3 contains 13 residues. V was trimmed by 6 bases and J by 0 bases, leaving 6 bases between them. In DNA, the CDR3 is TGTGCCAGCAGGGCTATCTCCTACAATGAGCAGTTCTTC. Translating it yields CASRAISYNEQFF.

The V and J genes are TRBV20-1 and TRBJ1-5; D ambiguous. CDR1 is DFQATT and CDR2 is SNEGSKA in the germline V gene (reference sequence). This CDR3 has 14 residues. The V end lost 0 bases, the J end lost 3 bases, and 9 bases lay between the germline ends. The CDR3 nucleotides are TGCAGTGCTAGAGAACGTATCGTCAATCAGCCCCAGCATTTT. Amino acids: CSARERIVNQPQHF.

This clonotype was found many times. V and J are TRBV5-1 and TRBJ1-4, with no clear D. CDR1 SGHRS and CDR2 YFSETQ come from the germline V gene. The CDR3 spans 11 residues. The V end was cut by 0 bases, the J end by 8 bases, with 2 bases between. CDR3 in DNA: TGCGCCAGCAGCTTGGACGAAAAACTGTTTTTT. This gives the protein CASSLDEKLFF.

This clonotype was seen a few times. The rearrangement joins TRBV12-3 or TRBV12-4 to TRBJ2-3, with a weak D call TRBD2 (6 bases). The V end lost 7 bases, the J end lost 0 bases, and 8 bases lay between the germline ends. This CDR3 spans 13 amino acids. The CDR3 region has the DNA TGTGCCAGCACCGGAGGGAGCACAGATACGCAGTATTTT. Its protein is CASTGGSTDTQYF.

There are a few counts of this clonotype. This rearrangement joins TRBV6-2 or TRBV6-3 to TRBJ2-3, with D unresolved. The CDR3 contains 11 residues. Germline CDR1 and CDR2: MNHEY and SVGEGT. The V end was cut by 10 bases, the J end by 4 bases, with 9 bases between. The CDR3 reads CATLRADTQYF. DNA of the CDR3: TGTGCCACCCTACGGGCAGATACGCAGTATTTT.

As to this clonotype: This clone may be a read error of a much larger clone one base away. The chain joins TRBV7-9 to TRBJ2-7; 10 bases align to TRBD1. In germline, CDR1 is SEHNR, CDR2 FQNEAQ (reference sequence). V shed 3 bases, J shed 5 bases, and the junction held 7 bases outside the gene matches. This CDR3 spans 15 amino acids. CDR3 bases: TGTGCCAGCAGCTTTACCCGGACAGGGGGTAACGAGCAGTACTTC. This gives the protein CASSFTRTGGNEQYF.

The chain joins TRBV3-1 to TRBJ1-2, with D uncertain. This CDR3 has 14 residues. Between the trimmed V and J ends, which lost 0 bases and 4 bases, there was a span of 9 bases. Germline values: CDR1 LGHDT, CDR2 YNNKEL (reference sequence). DNA of the CDR3: TGTGCCAGCAGCCAAGAAGGCTTAGGCTATGGCTACACCTTC. This sequence encodes CASSQEGLGYGYTF.

This clonotype was seen a few times. V usage is TRBV10-3 and J usage is TRBJ2-6; a possible D gene is TRBD1 (5 bases). V was trimmed by 6 bases and J by 0 bases, leaving 9 bases between them. Germline V CDR1 and CDR2: ENHRY, SYGVKD. This CDR3 region has 15 residues. Here the CDR3 reads CAIRPTDSGANVLTF. CDR3 coding DNA: TGTGCCATCAGACCGACAGACTCTGGGGCCAACGTCCTGACTTTC.

This clonotype was counted many times. The rearrangement links TRBV13 to TRBJ2-1; 7 bases are shared with TRBD2. This CDR3 contains 13 residues. V gave up 5 bases and J gave up 13 bases; unmatched junction bases: 11. From germline, CDR1 is PRHDT and CDR2 FYEKMQ (reference sequence). For the CDR3, the DNA is TGTGCCAGCAGCCCCGTGGACGGCGGGGGTCAGTTCTTC. Protein product: CASSPVDGGGQFF.

V and J are TRBV6-6 and TRBJ1-4, with D uncertain. Germline V CDR1 and CDR2: MNHNY, SVGAGI (reference sequence). The CDR3 has 15 amino acids. V gave up 2 bases and J gave up 10 bases, with 17 bases separating them. CDR3 sequence: CASSYILEVPGKLFF. The DNA of the CDR3 is TGTGCCAGCAGTTACATTTTGGAGGTCCCAGGAAAACTGTTTTTT.

The CDR3 loop reads CASSSRGLAGQETQYF. CDR3 in DNA: TGTGCCAGCAGCTCCCGGGGACTAGCGGGGCAAGAGACCCAGTACTTC. V usage is TRBV4-2 and J usage is TRBJ2-5, with TRBD2 matching over 13 bases. The CDR3 totals 16 residues. Germline assignment: CDR1 LGHNA and CDR2 YNFKEQ. The J segment lost 2 bases and the V segment lost 5 bases, leaving 5 bases of the junction unmatched.

The table lists this clonotype with a few counts. The chain has TRBV3-1 and TRBJ1-5; 7 bases align to TRBD1. This CDR3 region has 18 residues. Germline CDR1 reads LGHDT; CDR2 reads YNNKEL (reference sequence). Trimming took 5 bases from V and 0 from J; bases not matched to a gene: 13. The CDR3 sequence is CASSSRDSPPYSNQPQHF. The CDR3 DNA reads as TGTGCCAGCAGCTCCCGGGACAGCCCTCCTTATAGCAATCAGCCCCAGCATTTT. Full variable domain (rest looked up from reference TRBV3-1 and TRBJ1-5): DTAVSQTPKYLVTQMGNDKSIKCEQNLGHDTMYWYKQDSKKFLKIMFSYNNKELIINETVPNRFSPKSPDKAHLNLHINSLELGDSAVYFCASSSRDSPPYSNQPQHFGDGTRLSIL.

This clonotype was picked up many times. The genes are TRBV6-5 and TRBJ2-7; D not resolved. The length of the CDR3 is 13 residues. Trimming took off 2 bases at V and 4 bases at J, with 9 bases between the two ends. Germline CDR1 is MNHEY and CDR2 is SVGAGI. CDR3 DNA sequence: TGTGCCAGCAGTTACGGTCTAGGGTACGAGCAGTACTTC. Its translation: CASSYGLGYEQYF.

The V and J genes are TRBV2 and TRBJ1-1, with D hard to call. The V gene's germline CDR1 is SNHLY and CDR2 FYNNEI. This CDR3 contains 12 residues. V shed 2 bases and J shed 4 bases, with 5 bases lying between them. Written as DNA, the CDR3 is TGTGCCAGCAGTGAACCGGGCACTGAAGCTTTCTTT. Protein: CASSEPGTEAFF.

The rearrangement joins TRBV9 to TRBJ2-2; TRBD2 is a possible D gene (6 bases). The V gene's germline CDR1 is SGDLS and CDR2 YYNGEE. Trimming removed 0 bases from V and 1 base from J, with 13 bases in between. This CDR3 has 17 residues. As DNA, the CDR3 is TGTGCCAGCAGCGTAGTTTCCATGGGAGGGAACACCGGGGAGCTGTTTTTT. This translates into CASSVVSMGGNTGELFF.

This clonotype has more than one count but fewer than ten. The chain recombines TRBV6-6 with TRBJ2-2, with 11 nucleotides matching TRBD2. The ends lost 0 bases at V and 1 base at J; junction bases unmatched: 4. CDR1 and CDR2 (germline): MNHNY, SVGAGI (reference sequence). The CDR3 has 18 amino acids. CDR3 sequence: CASSYSRLAGKNTGELFF. The CDR3 coding sequence is TGTGCCAGCAGTTACTCCCGACTAGCGGGAAAGAACACCGGGGAGCTGTTTTTT.

CDR3 residues: CASSLSPVSYEQYF. CDR3 in DNA: TGTGCCAGCAGTTTATCACCAGTCTCCTACGAGCAGTACTTC. This chain connects TRBV27 to TRBJ2-7, with no clear D. The CDR3 loop spans 14 amino acids. Germline loops: CDR1 MNHEY, CDR2 SMNVEV (reference sequence). Trimming took 0 bases from V and 0 from J, leaving 6 bases between them.

The V call is TRBV12-3 or TRBV12-4, the J call TRBJ2-7; D perhaps matches TRBD1 (6 bases). The germline V and J ends were trimmed by 7 bases and 4 bases, with 11 bases remaining between them. The CDR3 runs 12 residues. Written as DNA, the CDR3 is TGTGCCAGCACTGACGACAGGTACGAGCAGTACTTC. The encoded protein is CASTDDRYEQYF.

This clonotype was picked up a small number of times. The CDR3 reads CASSLVVREKLFF. CDR3 coding DNA: TGTGCCAGCAGCTTAGTTGTACGGGAAAAACTGTTTTTT. This sequence joins TRBV7-8 and TRBJ1-4, with unresolved D. V lost 1 base, J lost 8 bases, and 8 bases lay in between. The CDR3 loop spans 13 amino acids. The germline V gene encodes CDR1 SGHVS and CDR2 FQNEAQ. The variable domain in full, completed from reference TRBV7-8 and TRBJ1-4, reads GAGVSQSPRYKVAKRGQDVALRCDPISGHVSLFWYQQALGQGPEFLTYFQNEAQLDKSGLPSDRFFAERPEGSVSTLKIQRTQQEDSAVYLCASSLVVREKLFFGSGTQLSVL.

There are a few counts of this clonotype. The chain carries TRBV20-1 and TRBJ1-2; possible D gene TRBD1, 5 bases. Trimming shortened V by 0 bases and J by 2 bases, and 13 bases separated the two germline ends. The CDR3 is 15 residues long. CDR1 is DFQATT and CDR2 is SNEGSKA in the germline V gene (reference sequence). CDR3 sequence: CSARDRGTVNYGYTF. Here the CDR3 DNA reads TGCAGTGCTAGAGATCGAGGGACGGTGAACTATGGCTACACCTTC.

In this sample, this clonotype turned up a few times. CDR3 in amino acids: CSARTGIDYEQYF. CDR3 DNA: TGCAGTGCTAGGACAGGGATCGACTACGAGCAGTACTTC. The chain joins TRBV20-1 to TRBJ2-7; 7 nucleotides align to TRBD1. CDR1 and CDR2 from the germline V gene are DFQATT and SNEGSKA (reference sequence). The CDR3 is made up of 13 amino acids. V dropped 3 bases and J dropped 3; count of bases not matched to a gene: 5.